The 7 T cell receptor beta chains in this list originate from one sample, sequenced in a study of early T cells in non-severe SARS-CoV-2 infection. TCRdb itself ran the 5' RACE reads through MiXCR, one entry per CDR3 protein. The sample carries about 28,000 distinct CDR3 sequences, 3.5% to 5.5% recorded once. Sequenced here: whole blood, sampled at baseline. The source is an adult who was a healthcare worker with PCR-confirmed SARS-CoV-2 infection or an uninfected control (not recorded which).

This clonotype was counted between two and nine times. CDR3 amino acids: CATRDRGRSNYGYTF. The CDR3 DNA reads TGTGCCACTCGGGACAGGGGGCGATCTAACTATGGCTACACCTTC. This rearrangement joins TRBV2 to TRBJ1-2; 12 nucleotides line up with TRBD1. Germline values: CDR1 SNHLY, CDR2 FYNNEI. Trimming removed 10 bases from V and 0 bases from J; junction bases left unmatched: 6. The CDR3 runs 15 residues. Combining the CDR3 with reference TRBV2 and TRBJ1-2 gives the whole variable domain EPEVTQTPSHQVTQMGQEVILRCVPISNHLYFYWYRQILGQKVEFLVSFYNNEISEKSEIFDDQFSVERPDGSNFTLKIRSTKLEDSAMYFCATRDRGRSNYGYTFGSGTRLTVV.

The sample holds many counts of this clonotype. The chain employs TRBV9 and TRBJ2-1; the match to TRBD2 covers 10 bases. Germline CDR1 SGDLS, CDR2 YYNGEE. J lost 5 bases, V lost 4 bases, and 12 bases had no gene match. This CDR3 spans 17 amino acids. In nucleotides, the CDR3 is TGTGCCAGCAGCCTCCAGACTAGCGGGCCTCCCGACAATGAGCAGTTCTTC. This gives the protein CASSLQTSGPPDNEQFF.

This clonotype has ten or more counts. The rearrangement joins TRBV6-6 to TRBJ2-6; D gene ambiguous. This CDR3 contains 16 residues. Germline CDR1 reads MNHNY; CDR2 reads SVGAGI (reference sequence). With 5 bases removed from V and 0 bases from J, the gap between germline ends came to 11 bases. The DNA of the CDR3 is TGTGCCAGCAGTCGATCCGGCCGCTCTGGGGCCAACGTCCTGACTTTC. Translated, it gives CASSRSGRSGANVLTF.

Many counts were recorded for this clonotype. The V and J genes are TRBV5-4 and TRBJ1-2, with a tentative D call TRBD1 (6 bases). The CDR3 spans 13 residues. V was trimmed by 3 bases and J by 4 bases, leaving 10 bases between them. CDR1 and CDR2 from the germline V gene are SGHNT and YYREEE (reference sequence). DNA for the CDR3: TGTGCCAGCAGCTCTGCAGGGGTCTATGGCTACACCTTC. Protein sequence: CASSSAGVYGYTF.

In this sample, this clonotype turned up a few times. The rearrangement uses TRBV3-1 and TRBJ2-2, with TRBD2 matching 7 bases. The trim removed 0 bases at V and 4 bases at J, leaving 5 bases unmatched. The CDR3 totals 16 residues. CDR1 is LGHDT and CDR2 is YNNKEL in the germline V gene (reference sequence). CDR3 sequence (DNA): TGTGCCAGCAGCCAAGATCCGACTAGCTTCACCGGGGAGCTGTTTTTT. Its protein is CASSQDPTSFTGELFF.

The V call is TRBV6-1, the J call TRBJ2-2; 7 bases fit TRBD1. The CDR3 spans 14 residues. From germline, CDR1 is MNHNS and CDR2 SASEGT. V dropped 11 bases and J dropped 1; count of bases not matched to a gene: 7. CDR3 nucleotides: TGTGCCGGAAAATGGACAGGGAACACCGGGGAGCTGTTTTTT. As protein: CAGKWTGNTGELFF.

This clonotype was seen at least ten times. The V gene is TRBV6-1, the J gene TRBJ2-1; the match to TRBD2 covers 10 bases. CDR3 length: 14 amino acids. The V and J ends lost 3 bases and 9 bases, in that order; junction bases with no gene match: 5. CDR1 and CDR2 (germline): MNHNS, SASEGT. The CDR3 DNA sequence: TGTGCCAGCAGTGAGCTAGCGGGAGCAGGTGAGCAGTTCTTC. As protein: CASSELAGAGEQFF.